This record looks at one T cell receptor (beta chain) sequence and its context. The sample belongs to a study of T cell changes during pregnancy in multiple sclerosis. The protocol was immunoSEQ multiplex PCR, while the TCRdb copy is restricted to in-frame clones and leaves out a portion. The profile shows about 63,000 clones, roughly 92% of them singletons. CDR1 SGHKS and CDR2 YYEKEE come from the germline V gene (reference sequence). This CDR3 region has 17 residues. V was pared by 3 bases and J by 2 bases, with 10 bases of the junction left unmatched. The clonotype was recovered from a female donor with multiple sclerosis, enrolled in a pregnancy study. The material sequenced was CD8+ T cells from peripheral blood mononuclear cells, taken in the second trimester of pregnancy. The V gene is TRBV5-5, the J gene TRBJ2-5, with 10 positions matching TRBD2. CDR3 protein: CASSSDSSGRRQETQYF. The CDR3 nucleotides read TGTGCCAGCAGCTCCGATTCTAGCGGGAGACGACAAGAGACCCAGTACTTC.